This T cell receptor (beta chain) was captured in a study of T cell repertoires in cytomegalovirus infection. Study as a whole: Public TCR beta signatures were indicative of both CMV infection and a matching HLA type.

MiXCR, run by TCRdb on the reads, gives a single entry per CDR3 protein. This table has 110,000 to 150,000 distinct CDR3 sequences, under 8.5% appearing once. In its sample, this clonotype was seen many times. The V gene's germline CDR1 is SGHDN and CDR2 FVKESK. Trimming took off 1 base at V and 7 bases at J, with 2 bases between the two ends. The CDR3 extends over 12 amino acids. Material: PBMCs. The TCR sequence derives from a human donor in good health (CMV status not recorded). Some clones in this sample may be carry-over from other donors' samples. This rearrangement joins TRBV14 to TRBJ1-6; D is undetermined. Here the CDR3 DNA reads TGTGCCAGCAGCCAAGCCAATTCACCCCTCCACTTT. This translates into CASSQANSPLHF.